What follows describes a single T cell receptor beta chain. Its antigen is not known. Germline CDR1 SGHVS, CDR2 FNYEAQ. V lost 1 base and J lost 6; bases outside the gene matches: 1. This CDR3 contains 16 residues. The table came from immunoSEQ multiplex PCR; TCRdb's copy has only in-frame clones and leaves some out. The repertoire holds roughly 110,000 clones, with about 90% as singletons. This specimen belongs to a study of T cell responses to AZD1222 COVID-19 vaccine. Overall study results and limits: A rise in Spike-specific TCR breadth and depth followed two AZD1222 doses. Among spike-specific TCRs, nearly half reportedly target unmutated variant regions.

This TCR derives from an adult who received the AZD1222 COVID-19 vaccine. Sequenced material: peripheral blood, taken 28 days after the second AZD1222 dose. This sequence joins TRBV7-6 and TRBJ2-1; TRBD2 matches 15 bases. CDR3 amino acids: CASSLGGLAGGNEQFF. CDR3 nucleotides: TGTGCCAGCAGCTTAGGGGGACTAGCGGGGGGCAATGAGCAGTTCTTC.